This passage covers 12 T cell receptor beta chains from one sample sequenced in a study of blood T cell repertoires in COVID-19. Measured with immunoSEQ multiplex PCR; TCRdb has only the in-frame clones, and not every one. The repertoire holds about 150,000 clones, with 65% to 90% as singletons. Sequencing was done on a sample of peripheral blood. Receptors originate from a woman aged 55-70 years with COVID-19, enrolled during active disease.

The chain employs TRBV10-3 and TRBJ1-1; TRBD1 matches 9 bases. V lost 6 bases and J lost 3; bases outside the gene matches: 5. Germline CDR1 is ENHRY and CDR2 is SYGVKD. CDR3 length: 14 residues. The CDR3 region has the DNA TGTGCCATCAGACGGACAGGGGACGACACTGAAGCTTTCTTT. Its translation is CAIRRTGDDTEAFF.

CDR3 coding DNA: TGCAGCGTCCCTCTGGGGGCATTAACCCGGGGCACTGAAGCTTTCTTT. As protein: CSVPLGALTRGTEAFF. V gene TRBV29-1 combines with J gene TRBJ1-1, with D possibly being TRBD1 (6 bases). CDR3 length equals 16 residues. V lost 6 bases and J 4 bases, leaving 24 bases between the germline ends. Germline CDR1 SQVTM, CDR2 ANQGSEA.

This clone has just one count. V gene TRBV5-1 combines with J gene TRBJ1-3; TRBD1 matches at 11 bases. Germline values: CDR1 SGHRS, CDR2 YFSETQ. This CDR3 contains 16 residues. V was pared by 3 bases and J by 4 bases, with 6 bases of the junction left unmatched. CDR3 coding DNA: TGCGCCAGCAGCTACGGACAGGGGGCGAAGGGAAACACCATATATTTT. Its protein product is CASSYGQGAKGNTIYF.

The rearrangement links TRBV18 to TRBJ1-5, with a possible D match to TRBD1 (5 bases). Trimming left V 4 bases short and J 3 bases short, with 13 bases between. Germline V lookup: CDR1 KGHSH, CDR2 LQKENI. The CDR3 length is 15 residues. The CDR3 DNA reads as TGTGCCAGCTCACGCGGCAGGGAAACCAATCAGCCCCAGCATTTT. Its protein product is CASSRGRETNQPQHF.

This sequence joins TRBV6-5 and TRBJ2-2; 9 bases align to TRBD2. Germline lookup yields CDR1 MNHEY and CDR2 SVGAGI. The CDR3 spans 15 residues. J was trimmed by 8 bases and V by 7 bases; bases with no gene match: 11. The CDR3 DNA follows: TGTGCCAGCACCTCCAGAGCGGGGGGTTCGGGGGAGCTGTTTTTT. Translating gives CASTSRAGGSGELFF.

The sample holds one count of this clone. The V gene is TRBV4-1, the J gene TRBJ2-1, with 11 bases identical to TRBD2. The V segment lost 6 bases and the J segment 0 bases; nucleotides outside the gene matches: 4. The CDR3 extends over 16 amino acids. The V gene's germline CDR1 is MGHRA and CDR2 YSYEKL. The CDR3 DNA follows: TGCGCCAGCAGTTCTAGCGGGAGGACCTCCTACAATGAGCAGTTCTTC. This gives the protein CASSSSGRTSYNEQFF.

The chain is built from TRBV2 and TRBJ1-1; maybe TRBD1 (6 bases). With 6 bases removed from V and 1 base from J, the gap between germline ends came to 9 bases. The CDR3 runs to 13 residues. Per the germline V gene, CDR1 is SNHLY and CDR2 is FYNNEI. The CDR3 nucleotides read TGTGCCAGCAGACAGACAGGGAACACTGAAGCTTTCTTT. Protein: CASRQTGNTEAFF.

The chain couples TRBV19 to TRBJ2-1; 15 bases are shared with TRBD2. Germline V gives CDR1 LNHDA, CDR2 SQIVND (reference sequence). CDR3 size: 17 residues. V trimming: 3 bases; J trimming: 9 bases; junction bases outside the gene matches: 9. CDR3 DNA: TGTGCCAGTAGTATCGCGACGGGACTAGCGGGAGGTGGTGAGCAGTTCTTC. Translated, it gives CASSIATGLAGGGEQFF.

J is TRBJ1-3 and V is TRBV6-5; no clear D gene. V dropped 5 bases and J dropped 1 base, with 12 bases sitting between them. This CDR3 spans 15 amino acids. The germline V gene has CDR1 MNHEY and CDR2 SVGAGI. CDR3 sequence: CASSRREGSGNTIYF. The CDR3 DNA is TGTGCCAGCAGTCGGCGGGAAGGGTCTGGAAACACCATATATTTT.

The gene calls are TRBV6-1 and TRBJ2-7, with 11 positions matching TRBD1. V gave up 6 bases and J gave up 2 bases; unmatched junction bases: 3. Germline V CDR1 and CDR2: MNHNS, SASEGT. This CDR3 contains 14 residues. CDR3 nucleotide sequence: TGTGCCAGCAGCCGGACAGGGGGCGCCTACGAGCAGTACGTC. It specifies CASSRTGGAYEQYV.

V is TRBV5-6 and J is TRBJ1-4; 8 nucleotides line up with TRBD1. The length of the CDR3 is 14 residues. J lost 8 bases, V lost 1 base, and 4 bases had no gene match. Germline V lookup: CDR1 SGHDT, CDR2 YYEEEE. This CDR3 is CASSLPGGDEKLFF. The CDR3, as DNA: TGTGCCAGCAGCTTGCCAGGGGGCGACGAAAAACTGTTTTTT.

The rearrangement uses TRBV18 and TRBJ1-2; 8 nucleotides align to TRBD1. CDR1 and CDR2 (germline): KGHSH, LQKENI. CDR3 size: 19 residues. J lost 3 bases, V lost 2 bases, and 17 bases had no gene match. The CDR3 DNA sequence: TGTGCCAGCTCACCAATACGAGCCTCCGGGACAGGAGGAGACTATGGCTACACCTTC. Residues: CASSPIRASGTGGDYGYTF.